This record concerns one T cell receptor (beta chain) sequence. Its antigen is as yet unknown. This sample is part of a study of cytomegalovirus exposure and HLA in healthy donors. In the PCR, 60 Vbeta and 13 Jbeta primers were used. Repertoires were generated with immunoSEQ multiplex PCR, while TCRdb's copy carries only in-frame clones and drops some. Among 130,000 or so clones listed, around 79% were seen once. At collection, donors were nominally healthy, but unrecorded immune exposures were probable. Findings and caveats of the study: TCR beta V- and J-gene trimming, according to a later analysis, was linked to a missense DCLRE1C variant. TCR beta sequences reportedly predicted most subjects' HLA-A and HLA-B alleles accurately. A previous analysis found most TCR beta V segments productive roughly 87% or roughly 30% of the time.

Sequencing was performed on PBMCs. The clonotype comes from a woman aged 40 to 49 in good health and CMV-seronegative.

In DNA, the CDR3 is TGTGCCAGCAGCTTACGTGAGGGGGTTGGGACTAACTATGGCTACACCTTC. It specifies CASSLREGVGTNYGYTF. J is TRBJ1-2 and V is TRBV13; a possible D gene is TRBD1 (6 bases). Germline V gene lookup returns CDR1 PRHDT and CDR2 FYEKMQ (reference sequence). V lost 2 bases, J lost 0 bases, and 16 bases lay in between. The CDR3 sequence is 17 residues long.